What follows are 2 T cell receptor beta chains derived from one specimen sequenced in a study of CD8 T cells in ankylosing spondylitis. Antigen specificity for these receptors is unknown. Notes on the study in general: Ankylosing spondylitis blood appeared to be characterized by a TCR beta motif of under ten highly homologous variants.

TCRdb fed the 5' RACE reads into MiXCR, producing one record per CDR3 protein. The sample lists about 340,000 distinct CDR3 sequences, under 8.5% occurring once. The sequenced material came from blood, either unsorted or a sorted T cell fraction (not recorded which). These receptors originate from a male donor with ankylosing spondylitis.

This clonotype was seen a few times. This chain links TRBV7-8 with TRBJ2-1; D is uncertain. The V and J ends lost 1 base and 0 bases respectively, with 7 bases between them. The CDR3 totals 15 residues. CDR1 and CDR2 (germline): SGHVS, FQNEAQ. CDR3 nucleotide sequence: TGTGCCAGCAGCTTAGATGCTATCTCCTACAATGAGCAGTTCTTC. Protein: CASSLDAISYNEQFF.

V and J are TRBV3-1 and TRBJ1-6; TRBD1 matches at 8 bases. In germline, CDR1 is LGHDT, CDR2 YNNKEL (reference sequence). Losses at the gene ends were 2 bases for V and 8 bases for J; bases not matched to a gene: 2. CDR3 length: 14 residues. CDR3 DNA sequence: TGTGCCAGCAGCCAACAGGGGGCCGATTCACCCCTCCACTTT. This sequence encodes CASSQQGADSPLHF.